The clone carrying this T cell receptor beta chain was counted at least ten times. What it binds is not known. This entry belongs to a study of glioma-infiltrating T cells. The CDR3 has 15 residues. Trimming removed 6 bases at V and 0 bases at J, with 14 bases between. The germline V gene encodes CDR1 MNHNS and CDR2 SASEGT. The iRepertoire nested amplicon-rescue multiplex PCR amplified TCR alpha and beta CDR3s from RNA. For one-step reverse transcription and amplification, about 90-450 ng of tissue mRNA or PBMC total RNA was used. MiXCR, applied by TCRdb to the multiplex PCR reads, yields one record per CDR3 protein. Here the sample spans some 110,000 distinct CDR3 sequences, roughly 25% being singletons. Overall study results and limits: Tissue-blood divergence was below expectation in non-neoplastic patients, above in gliomas. CDR3 overlap between tissue and blood was very small.

Specimen: glioma tissue, nonneoplastic brain tissue, or PBMCs (not recorded which). The source of this sequence is a human donor with low-grade glioma or glioblastoma, undergoing nonglioma brain surgery, or in good health (not recorded which). The chain uses TRBV6-1 and TRBJ1-1; D call uncertain. Here the CDR3 reads CASRSNLQLNTEAFF. The CDR3 nucleotides are TGTGCCAGCAGATCCAACTTACAGCTGAACACTGAAGCTTTCTTT.